This TCR beta chain is from a study of CD8 T cells in ankylosing spondylitis. General observations from the study: Among TCR beta sequences, a motif of eight or nine highly homologous variants appeared characteristic of ankylosing spondylitis blood. Matched ankylosing spondylitis synovial fluid reportedly contained a significantly enriched population of disease-linked clones.

This clonotype was found a few times. Its target is unknown. Looked up from germline, CDR1 is MGHRA and CDR2 is YSYEKL. The J segment lost 9 bases and the V segment lost 5 bases, leaving 3 bases of the junction unmatched. This CDR3 spans 12 amino acids. TCR beta libraries were made by quantitative 5'-RACE with molecular barcodes. TCRdb reprocessed the 5' RACE reads via MiXCR and lists one record per CDR3 protein. The table records around 130,000 distinct CDR3 sequences, about 15% of them present only once. The V gene is TRBV4-1, the J gene TRBJ2-3, with 9 bases lining up with TRBD1. Specimen: blood, either unsorted or a sorted T cell fraction (not recorded which). The sequence came from a male donor with ankylosing spondylitis. The CDR3 protein is CASSTGGATQYF. The DNA of the CDR3 is TGCGCCAGCAGCACAGGGGGCGCGACGCAGTATTTT.